The present T cell receptor beta chain was sequenced within a study of T cells in Graves' hyperthyroidism and ophthalmopathy. Overall study findings and caveats: Ophthalmopathy, as predicted by the model, came a median about six months after the prediction.

RNA transcripts were the template for amplifying TCR beta CDR3 regions. In the first-round RT-PCR of the TCR CDR3, the HTBI primer set was used. MiXCR was run by TCRdb on the multiplex PCR reads, yielding one entry per CDR3 protein. The data hold 660,000 or so distinct CDR3 sequences, with nearly 45% observed a single time. Trimming took 6 bases from V and 4 from J; bases not matched to a gene: 3. Germline CDR1 and CDR2: SGHTA and FQGTGA. This CDR3 region has 13 residues. Concerning this clonotype: Its antigen remains unknown.

The rearrangement uses TRBV7-3 and TRBJ2-5; TRBD1 aligns across 9 bases. Sequencing input: peripheral blood or thyroid tissue (not recorded which). The clonotype comes from an adult man with Graves' disease, either hyperthyroidism or ophthalmopathy (not recorded which). CDR3 bases: TGTGCCAGCAGGGGACAGGGTACAGAGACCCAGTACTTC. It yields the protein CASRGQGTETQYF.